Listed below are T cell receptor beta chains from one sample, sequenced in a study of cytomegalovirus exposure and HLA in healthy donors. Clones were read by immunoSEQ multiplex PCR, and TCRdb kept only the in-frame ones, dropping some. Of 180,000 or so clones detected, roughly 10% appear once; the ten largest clones hold about 1.2%. Sequencing was performed on PBMCs. The receptors originated from a woman in her 30s in good health and CMV-seropositive. Both conserved end residues are part of each CDR3. A D gene is named only where the DNA matches it firmly. Clone size appears in some rows only: once, few, many, or a class for an expanded clone.

TRBJ2-2	.	.	TRBV4-1	TGCGCCAGCAGCCGGGGCCTGTACGGGTCTAACACCGGGGAGCTGTTTTTT	CASSRGLYGSNTGELFF
TRBJ2-2	.	few	TRBV7-3	TGTGCCAGCAGCTCCGGAGCCGGGGAGCTGTTTTTT	CASSSGAGELFF
TRBJ1-2	TRBD1	.	TRBV19	TGTGCCAGTAGTATCCGGCAGGGGGATGGCTACACCTTC	CASSIRQGDGYTF
TRBJ1-3	.	.	TRBV5-4	TGTGCCAGCAGCCTTTTACAGGGAAACACCATATATTTT	CASSLLQGNTIYF
TRBJ2-5	TRBD1	few	TRBV7-9	TGTGCCAGCAGCTTTAGGGACAGACAAGAGACCCAGTACTTC	CASSFRDRQETQYF
TRBJ2-7	TRBD1	.	TRBV5-6	TGTGCCAGCAGCTTAGCAGGGGGCACCTACGAGCAGTACTTC	CASSLAGGTYEQYF
TRBJ1-1	.	few	TRBV4-2	TGTGCCAGCAGCCAAGAGGCGGACACTGAAGCTTTCTTT	CASSQEADTEAFF
TRBJ1-4	TRBD1	.	TRBV19	TGTGCCAGTAGTCCCGGGACAGGGGATGAAAAACTGTTTTTT	CASSPGTGDEKLFF
TRBJ2-7	.	.	TRBV9	TGTGCCAGCAGCCAATCGGAGGATTCGAGCTCCTACGAGCAGTACTTC	CASSQSEDSSSYEQYF
TRBJ2-2	.	.	TRBV2	TGTGCCAGCAGTTGGACTAGGGGGGCCGGGGAGCTGTTTTTT	CASSWTRGAGELFF
TRBJ2-2	TRBD2	few	TRBV6-6	TGTGCCAGCAGTACGACTAGCTGGAGCGGGTCCGGGGAGCTGTTTTTT	CASSTTSWSGSGELFF
TRBJ2-5	TRBD1	.	TRBV6-5	TGTGCCAGCAGGCCCCCCGGGACAGGGTTAGAGACCCAGTACTTC	CASRPPGTGLETQYF
TRBJ1-3	.	few	TRBV6-6	TGTGCCAGCAGTTACTCAGGGACTCGGACGGGAAACACCATATATTTT	CASSYSGTRTGNTIYF
TRBJ2-1	TRBD2	.	TRBV10-2	TGCGCCAGCAGCCCCGGGACTAGTGGGGGCAATGAGCAGTTCTTC	CASSPGTSGGNEQFF
TRBJ2-2	TRBD1	.	TRBV30	TGTGCCTGGATCCTCGGGACAGGGGTCGGGGAGCTGTTTTTT	CAWILGTGVGELFF
TRBJ2-2	TRBD2	.	TRBV14	TGTGCCAGCAGCCATTGGACTAGCTCAGAACCCGGGGAGCTGTTTTTT	CASSHWTSSEPGELFF
TRBJ2-7	.	.	TRBV19	TGTGCCAGTAGTTCGCAGGGCTACGAGCAGTACTTC	CASSSQGYEQYF
TRBJ1-2	TRBD1	.	TRBV19	TGTGCCAGTAGTATTGGGGGGACAGGGGCGGAATGGTATGGCTACACCTTC	CASSIGGTGAEWYGYTF
TRBJ2-2	TRBD2	few	TRBV5-8	TGTGCCAGCAGCGTGACTAGCGGGAGGGCCAGAGGCACCGGGGAGCTGTTTTTT	CASSVTSGRARGTGELFF
TRBJ2-5	.	.	TRBV2	TGTGCCAGCAGTGAAGCGCGGGAGACCCAGTACTTC	CASSEARETQYF
TRBJ2-2	.	.	TRBV27	TGTGCCAGCATGCGCCTAGCGAACACCGGGGAGCTGTTTTTT	CASMRLANTGELFF
TRBJ2-4	TRBD1	few	TRBV5-6	TGTGCCAGCAGCTTGGCTGGACAGGGGTTCGCCAAAAACATTCAGTACTTC	CASSLAGQGFAKNIQYF
TRBJ2-1	.	few	TRBV6-1	TGTGCCAGCAGTGAAGACAGGGTAGGGAATGAGCAGTTCTTC	CASSEDRVGNEQFF
TRBJ2-1	.	.	TRBV19	TGTGCCAGTAGGGGCCCCGGACTATCTCGAGGGGATGAGCAGTTCTTC	CASRGPGLSRGDEQFF
TRBJ2-7	.	.	TRBV27	TGTGCCAGCAGTTTATCGCGGGCACCGGACAGATACTACGAGCAGTACTTC	CASSLSRAPDRYYEQYF
TRBJ2-7	TRBD2	few	TRBV10-3	TGTGCCATCAGTGACCTAGCGGGGTACTACGAGCAGTACTTC	CAISDLAGYYEQYF
TRBJ1-1	.	.	TRBV19	TGTGCCAGTAGAGTTTGGCCCACTGAAGCTTTCTTT	CASRVWPTEAFF
TRBJ2-7	.	.	TRBV5-1	TGCGCCAGCAGCTCCCCCTCGAGCTCCTACGAGCAGTACTTC	CASSSPSSSYEQYF
TRBJ2-7	.	.	TRBV5-1	TGCGCCAGCAGCCCCACGGTGGGGGGGGCGAAGTACGAGCAGTACTTC	CASSPTVGGAKYEQYF
TRBJ2-7	TRBD1	few	TRBV6-5	TGTGCCAGCAGTGGAACCGGGACAGCTAACTACGAGCAGTACTTC	CASSGTGTANYEQYF
TRBJ1-1	.	few	TRBV7-9	TGTGCCAGCAGCTTAGGGGGAGGGGTGAACACTGAAGCTTTCTTT	CASSLGGGVNTEAFF
TRBJ2-5	TRBD2	.	TRBV5-4	TGTGCCAGCAGCTTCAAGCGGGAGGGCCTAATCGAGACCCAGTACTTC	CASSFKREGLIETQYF
TRBJ1-4	TRBD1	few	TRBV27	TGTGCCAGCAGTTACGGGACAGGGGAAGGTGGTCGAAATGAAAAACTGTTTTTT	CASSYGTGEGGRNEKLFF
TRBJ2-7	.	few	TRBV30	TGTGCCTGGGCCGGGAATCGTTACGAGCAGTACTTC	CAWAGNRYEQYF
TRBJ1-1	.	.	TRBV7-9	TGTGCCAGCAGCCCGTGGCGGCGACCAATGAACACTGAAGCTTTCTTT	CASSPWRRPMNTEAFF
TRBJ2-1	.	few	TRBV30	TGTGCCTGGAGATCACTCCGAAATGAGCAGTTCTTC	CAWRSLRNEQFF
TRBJ1-1	TRBD1	few	TRBV11-2	TGTGCCAGCAGCTCATGGGACAGGGGTCGGAACACTGAAGCTTTCTTT	CASSSWDRGRNTEAFF
TRBJ2-3	.	few	TRBV2	TGTGCCAGCAGTGAACCGGGTTTCCCAGATACGCAGTATTTT	CASSEPGFPDTQYF
TRBJ2-2	TRBD2	.	TRBV5-4	TGTGCCAGCAGCCGGACTAGCGGGACGAACACCGGGGAGCTGTTTTTT	CASSRTSGTNTGELFF
TRBJ2-1	TRBD2	.	TRBV7-2	TGTGCCAGCGTACAGAGACTAGCGGGAATGGGAAATGAGCAGTTCTTC	CASVQRLAGMGNEQFF
TRBJ2-1	TRBD2	.	TRBV30	TGTGCCTGGAGGGCCGGGACTAGATCAGGGGAGCAGTTCTTC	CAWRAGTRSGEQFF